This TCR beta chain was captured by sequencing in a study of early T cells in non-severe SARS-CoV-2 infection. Across the study: The sequenced material was bulk RNA from unsorted whole blood, and its chains were unpaired. Overall study results and limits: VDJdb matches were skewed toward anti-spike CD8 T cell responses.

As to this clonotype: Its antigen is currently unknown.

V lost 0 bases to trimming and J lost 0 bases; unmatched junction nucleotides: 2. Looked up from germline, CDR1 is SGHRS and CDR2 is YFSETQ. The CDR3 totals 16 residues. Individual cDNA molecules each received unique molecular identifiers attached to them. TCRdb reprocessed the 5' RACE reads via MiXCR and lists one record per CDR3 protein. The sample holds around 70,000 distinct CDR3 sequences, over 9% seen once. The sequencing sample was made of whole blood. The receptor was isolated from an adult who was a healthcare worker with PCR-confirmed SARS-CoV-2 infection or an uninfected control (not recorded which). The chain uses TRBV5-1 and TRBJ2-5; 10 bases agree with TRBD2. This chain's CDR3 is CASSLEGLAHQETQYF. Written as DNA, the CDR3 is TGCGCCAGCAGCTTGGAGGGACTAGCGCACCAAGAGACCCAGTACTTC.